Listed below are T cell receptor beta chains from one sample, sequenced in a study of beta chain features in type 1 diabetes. Here immunoSEQ multiplex PCR was the method, and the copy in TCRdb shows in-frame clones only, minus some. This table holds hundreds of thousands of clones, around 15% found once. Input material: naive CD4+ T cells from blood. These receptors all stem from a man younger than 35 with type 1 diabetes. CDR3s include the opening cysteine and the closing phenylalanine or tryptophan. Each record gives: D gene, J gene, clone size, V gene, CDR3 DNA, CDR3 protein. A D gene is named only where the DNA matches it firmly. Size is stated for part of the rows, as once, few or many counts, or as a class when the clone is expanded.

D gene: .; J gene: TRBJ2-3; clone size: few; V gene: TRBV7-2; CDR3 DNA: TGTGCCAGCAGCTTAGATTTCACAGATACGCAGTATTTT; CDR3 protein: CASSLDFTDTQYF
D gene: .; J gene: TRBJ1-2; clone size: .; V gene: TRBV5-1; CDR3 DNA: TGCGCCAGCAGCTTGGAAGACAGAGACTATGGCTACACCTTC; CDR3 protein: CASSLEDRDYGYTF
D gene: TRBD2; J gene: TRBJ2-5; clone size: .; V gene: TRBV27; CDR3 DNA: TGTGCCAGCAGTAGCCTAGCGGGAGGGAAGGAAGAGACCCAGTACTTC; CDR3 protein: CASSSLAGGKEETQYF
D gene: .; J gene: TRBJ2-1; clone size: few; V gene: TRBV9; CDR3 DNA: TGTGCCAGCAGCGTAGAACCCGGCTCCTACAATGAGCAGTTCTTC; CDR3 protein: CASSVEPGSYNEQFF
D gene: .; J gene: TRBJ1-6; clone size: few; V gene: TRBV30; CDR3 DNA: TGTGCCTGGAGTGTACGTGGGGAATCACCCCTCCACTTT; CDR3 protein: CAWSVRGESPLHF
D gene: .; J gene: TRBJ2-3; clone size: .; V gene: TRBV7-2; CDR3 DNA: TGTGCCAGCAGCGTTTACCTAACAGGGACAGATACGCAGTATTTT; CDR3 protein: CASSVYLTGTDTQYF
D gene: TRBD2; J gene: TRBJ2-1; clone size: few; V gene: TRBV30; CDR3 DNA: TGTGCCGGGAGTCGTGGGGCGGGAGGATTCGACAATGAGCAGTTCTTC; CDR3 protein: CAGSRGAGGFDNEQFF
D gene: .; J gene: TRBJ2-3; clone size: .; V gene: TRBV28; CDR3 DNA: TGTGCCAGCAGATTGACACCGGGCCCCACAGATACGCAGTATTTT; CDR3 protein: CASRLTPGPTDTQYF
D gene: .; J gene: TRBJ1-1; clone size: few; V gene: TRBV7-9; CDR3 DNA: TGTGCCACCGACAGCATGAACACTGAAGCTTTCTTT; CDR3 protein: CATDSMNTEAFF
D gene: .; J gene: TRBJ1-5; clone size: .; V gene: TRBV27; CDR3 DNA: TGTGCCAGCAGTTTAGAACGGTCCAATCAGCCCCAGCATTTT; CDR3 protein: CASSLERSNQPQHF
D gene: TRBD1; J gene: TRBJ2-7; clone size: few; V gene: TRBV5-1; CDR3 DNA: TGCGCCAGCAGCTCCGGGACAGGGATGTGGAGTTCCTACGAGCAGTACTTC; CDR3 protein: CASSSGTGMWSSYEQYF
D gene: .; J gene: TRBJ2-7; clone size: few; V gene: TRBV5-1; CDR3 DNA: TGCGCCAGCAGCTTGGAACCTAGATCTGGAGAGCAGTACTTC; CDR3 protein: CASSLEPRSGEQYF
D gene: .; J gene: TRBJ2-2; clone size: few; V gene: TRBV19; CDR3 DNA: TGTGCCAGTAGTATAGAAGGACGGGACACCGGGGAGCTGTTTTTT; CDR3 protein: CASSIEGRDTGELFF